This T cell receptor (beta chain) was identified during a study of T cell repertoires in cytomegalovirus infection. Study as a whole: Public TCR beta signatures indicated both CMV infection and matching HLA type. Overall study findings and caveats: Cumulative public TCR beta family frequency identified carriers of CMV plus the relevant HLA.

The CDR3 totals 18 residues. Trimming cost V 4 bases and J 3 bases; bases outside gene matches: 12. This clonotype was detected a few times. Its antigen is undetermined. TCRdb reprocessed the reads with MiXCR, giving one entry per CDR3 protein. Of about 920,000 distinct CDR3 sequences in the sample, less than 40% were seen once. The V gene is TRBV12-3 or TRBV12-4, the J gene TRBJ1-5; TRBD1 matches at 10 bases. This sequence originates from a human donor in good health (CMV status not recorded). Some clones in this sample may be carry-over from other donors' samples. The sequences come from cultured CD8+ T cells from PBMCs, collected from culture after CMV antigen stimulation. The CDR3 sequence: CASSSTLDRGGLNQPQHF. CDR3 DNA sequence: TGTGCCAGCAGTTCAACCTTGGACAGGGGGGGACTCAATCAGCCCCAGCATTTT.